The source of this T cell receptor beta chain is a study of blood T cell repertoires in COVID-19. On the study more broadly: Samples came from the United States, Italy and Spain, spanning acute and convalescent COVID-19. In each case, the material was cDNA or gDNA derived from T cells, B-cell-depleted T cells, or PBMCs.

The CDR3 is 18 residues long. V was clipped by 0 bases and J by 4 bases, with 19 bases between them. Germline CDR1 LGHNA, CDR2 YSLEER. As processed by the authors: The assay estimated nucleated cells by amplifying reference gene primers. The method was immunoSEQ multiplex PCR; TCRdb's version includes in-frame clones alone and lacks a portion of them. The V and J calls and the clone size are those of that table, but D and trimming were determined from the DNA. The sample lists 100,000 to 150,000 clones, 70% to 90% seen once, with about 7.4% in the top ten. The clonotype comes from a man between 65 and 85 years old who had recovered from COVID-19. The gene calls are TRBV4-3 and TRBJ2-1; D possibly corresponds to TRBD2 (6 bases). Sequences were obtained from peripheral blood. The CDR3 region is CASSQDGSGLGDYNEQFF. CDR3 DNA: TGCGCCAGCAGCCAAGATGGTAGCGGTTTGGGGGATTACAATGAGCAGTTCTTC.